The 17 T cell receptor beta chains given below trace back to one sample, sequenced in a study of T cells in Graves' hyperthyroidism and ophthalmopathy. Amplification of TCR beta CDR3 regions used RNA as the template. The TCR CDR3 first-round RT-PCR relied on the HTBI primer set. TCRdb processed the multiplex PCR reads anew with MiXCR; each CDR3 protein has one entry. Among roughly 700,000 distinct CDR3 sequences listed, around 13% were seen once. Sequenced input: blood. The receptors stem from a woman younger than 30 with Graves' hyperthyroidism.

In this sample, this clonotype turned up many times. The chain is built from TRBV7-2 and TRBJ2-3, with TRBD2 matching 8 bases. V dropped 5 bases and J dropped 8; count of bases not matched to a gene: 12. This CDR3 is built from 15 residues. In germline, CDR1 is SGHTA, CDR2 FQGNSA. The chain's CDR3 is CASSRDGGDERTQYF. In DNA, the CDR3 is TGTGCCAGCAGCCGTGACGGGGGGGATGAACGTACGCAGTATTTT.

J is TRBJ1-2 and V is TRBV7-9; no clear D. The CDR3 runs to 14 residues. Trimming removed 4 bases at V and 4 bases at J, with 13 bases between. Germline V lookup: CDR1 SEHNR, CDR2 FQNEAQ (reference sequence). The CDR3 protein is CASSSSHGFYGYTF. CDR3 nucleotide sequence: TGTGCCAGCAGCTCATCGCACGGATTCTATGGCTACACCTTC.

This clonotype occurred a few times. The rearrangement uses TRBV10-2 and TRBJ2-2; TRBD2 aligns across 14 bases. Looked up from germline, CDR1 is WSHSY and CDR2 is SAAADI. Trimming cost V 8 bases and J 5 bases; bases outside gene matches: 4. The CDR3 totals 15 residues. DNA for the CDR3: TGCGCCAGCCTGGGACTAGCGGGAGATACCGGGGAGCTGTTTTTT. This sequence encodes CASLGLAGDTGELFF.

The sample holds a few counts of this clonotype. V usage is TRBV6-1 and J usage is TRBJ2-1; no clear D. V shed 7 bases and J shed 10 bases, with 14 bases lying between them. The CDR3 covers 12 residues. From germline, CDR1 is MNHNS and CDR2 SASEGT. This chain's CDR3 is CASIVRLSEQFF. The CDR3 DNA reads TGTGCCAGCATAGTTCGGCTATCCGAGCAGTTCTTC.

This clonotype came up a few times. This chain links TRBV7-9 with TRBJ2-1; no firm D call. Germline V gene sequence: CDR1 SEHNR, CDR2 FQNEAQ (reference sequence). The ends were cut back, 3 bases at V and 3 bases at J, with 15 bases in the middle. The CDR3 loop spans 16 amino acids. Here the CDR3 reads CASSFSITSSYNEQFF. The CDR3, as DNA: TGTGCCAGCAGCTTCTCCATCACTTCTAGCTACAATGAGCAGTTCTTC.

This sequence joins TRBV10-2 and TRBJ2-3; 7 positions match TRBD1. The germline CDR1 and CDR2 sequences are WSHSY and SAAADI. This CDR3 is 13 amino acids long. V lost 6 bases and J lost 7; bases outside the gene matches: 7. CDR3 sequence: CASRGQRSNTQYF. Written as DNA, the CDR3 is TGCGCCAGCAGGGGACAGAGATCGAATACGCAGTATTTT.

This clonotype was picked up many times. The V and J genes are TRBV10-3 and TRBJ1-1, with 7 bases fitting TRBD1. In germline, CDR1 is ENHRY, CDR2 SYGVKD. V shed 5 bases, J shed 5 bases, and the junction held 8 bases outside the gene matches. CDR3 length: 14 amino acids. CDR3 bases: TGTGCCATCAGTTCGGAGAGGGGGCTAACTGAAGCTTTCTTT. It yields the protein CAISSERGLTEAFF.

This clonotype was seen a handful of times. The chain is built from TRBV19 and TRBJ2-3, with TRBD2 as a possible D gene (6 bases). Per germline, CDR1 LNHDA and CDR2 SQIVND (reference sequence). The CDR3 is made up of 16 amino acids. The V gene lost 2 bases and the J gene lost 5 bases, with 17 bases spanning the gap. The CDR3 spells CASSIFGSGGKDTQYF. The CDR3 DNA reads TGTGCCAGTAGTATATTTGGTAGCGGAGGAAAAGATACGCAGTATTTT.

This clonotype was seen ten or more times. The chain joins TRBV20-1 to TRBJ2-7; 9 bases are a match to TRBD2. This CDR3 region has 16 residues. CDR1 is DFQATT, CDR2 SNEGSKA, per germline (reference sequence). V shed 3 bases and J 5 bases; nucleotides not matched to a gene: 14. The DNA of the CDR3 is TGCAGTGCTAGCATAATAGAGCGGGGGGACGTCCACGAGCAGTACTTC. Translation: CSASIIERGDVHEQYF.

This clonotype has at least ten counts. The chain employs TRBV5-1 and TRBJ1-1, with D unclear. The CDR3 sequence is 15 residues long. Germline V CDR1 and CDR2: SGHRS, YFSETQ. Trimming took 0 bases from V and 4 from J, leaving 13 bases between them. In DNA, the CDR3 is TGCGCCAGCAGCTTGGTACCGGGAGGGAGCACTGAAGCTTTCTTT. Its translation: CASSLVPGGSTEAFF.

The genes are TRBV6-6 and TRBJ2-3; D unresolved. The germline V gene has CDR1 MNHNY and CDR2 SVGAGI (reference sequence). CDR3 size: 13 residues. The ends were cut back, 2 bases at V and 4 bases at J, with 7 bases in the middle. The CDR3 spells CASSYLVADTQYF. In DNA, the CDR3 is TGTGCCAGCAGTTACCTAGTCGCAGATACGCAGTATTTT.

The CDR3 sequence is CASRGRGGTGFSPSINEQFF. The CDR3 region has the DNA TGTGCCAGTAGAGGGAGGGGAGGGACAGGGTTCTCCCCAAGCATCAATGAGCAGTTCTTC. This rearrangement joins TRBV19 to TRBJ2-1; 9 bases align to TRBD1. V shed 6 bases, J shed 6 bases, and the junction held 24 bases outside the gene matches. The germline CDR1 and CDR2 sequences are LNHDA and SQIVND (reference sequence). CDR3 length equals 20 residues.

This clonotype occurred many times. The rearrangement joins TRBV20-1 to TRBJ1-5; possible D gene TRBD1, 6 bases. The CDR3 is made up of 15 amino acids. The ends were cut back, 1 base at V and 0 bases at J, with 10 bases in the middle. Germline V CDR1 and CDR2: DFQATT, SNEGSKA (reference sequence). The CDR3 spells CSARVQGHSNQPQHF. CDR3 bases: TGCAGTGCTAGAGTTCAGGGACATAGCAATCAGCCCCAGCATTTT.

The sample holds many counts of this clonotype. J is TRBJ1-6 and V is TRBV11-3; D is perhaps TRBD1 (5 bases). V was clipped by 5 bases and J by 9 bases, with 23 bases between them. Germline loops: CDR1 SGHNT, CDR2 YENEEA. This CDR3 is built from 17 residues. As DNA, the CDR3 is TGTGCCAGCAGCGAGGGGTTACGGAGGCAGGCGACTTCACCCCTCCACTTT. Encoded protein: CASSEGLRRQATSPLHF.

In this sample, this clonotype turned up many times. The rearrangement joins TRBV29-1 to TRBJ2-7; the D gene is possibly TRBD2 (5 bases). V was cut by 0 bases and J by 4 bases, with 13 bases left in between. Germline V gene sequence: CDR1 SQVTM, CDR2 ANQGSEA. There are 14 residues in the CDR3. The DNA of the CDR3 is TGCAGCGTTGAAGAAGAGGCCAGCGGTTACGAGCAGTACTTC. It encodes CSVEEEASGYEQYF.

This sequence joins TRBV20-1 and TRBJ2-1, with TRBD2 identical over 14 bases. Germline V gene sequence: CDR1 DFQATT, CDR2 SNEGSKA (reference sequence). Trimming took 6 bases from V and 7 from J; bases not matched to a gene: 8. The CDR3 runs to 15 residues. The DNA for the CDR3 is TGCAGTGCCGTGAGGGGGACTAGCGGGAGAAATGAGCAGTTCTTC. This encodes CSAVRGTSGRNEQFF.

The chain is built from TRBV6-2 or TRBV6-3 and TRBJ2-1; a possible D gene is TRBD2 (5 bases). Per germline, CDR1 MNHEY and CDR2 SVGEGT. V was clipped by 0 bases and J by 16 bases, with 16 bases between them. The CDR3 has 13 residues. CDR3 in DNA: TGTGCCAGCAGTTACTCTAGGCGCGGGTTCGTTTTCTTC. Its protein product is CASSYSRRGFVFF.